The sequence of this T cell receptor beta chain was determined in a study of cytomegalovirus exposure and HLA in healthy donors. In the study overall: An earlier analysis found 100 million or so unique TCR beta sequences from around 180 million T cells.

With respect to this clone: Antigen: not known.

V lost 4 bases and J 7 bases, leaving 15 bases between the germline ends. Germline V gives CDR1 SGHDT, CDR2 YYEEEE. There are 13 residues in the CDR3. The study ran its PCR with 60 Vbeta and 13 Jbeta primers. TCRdb's copy holds only in-frame clones and misses some; the assay was immunoSEQ multiplex PCR. The repertoire includes 200,000 to 250,000 clones, around 85% of them detected once, and 0.2% to 0.25% sits in the top ten. General observations from the study: There were some V segments, including TRBV6-2 and TRBV6-3, excluded as indistinguishable. V- and J-gene trimming in TCR beta was tied to a missense DCLRE1C variant by an analysis performed later.

What was sequenced was PBMCs. This clonotype was sampled from a girl aged 2-9 years in good health and CMV-seronegative. The V gene is TRBV5-6, the J gene TRBJ2-7; D might be TRBD1 (6 bases). The CDR3 DNA reads TGTGCCAGCAGCACCGACAGGTCTAAGGAGCAGTACTTC. This gives the protein CASSTDRSKEQYF.